The T cell receptor beta chain described here comes from a study of identical twins. Between the trimmed V and J ends, which lost 0 bases and 4 bases, there was a span of 16 bases. CDR1 and CDR2 from the germline V gene are DFQATT and SNEGSKA (reference sequence). The CDR3 contains 15 residues. This clonotype was counted ten times or more. TCRdb analysed the 5' RACE reads with MiXCR anew, one entry per CDR3 protein. The sample includes 200,000 to 250,000 distinct CDR3 sequences, around 7% of them seen just once. The data also belong to a second study, concerning yellow fever vaccine responses in identical twins.

The V call is TRBV20-1, the J call TRBJ2-7; possibly TRBD2 for D (5 bases). Sample: memory (CD45RO+) T cells sorted from blood. The sequence was collected from a woman younger than 30 in good health. The CDR3: CSARDTGSSLYEQYF. In DNA form, the CDR3 reads TGCAGTGCTAGAGACACCGGTTCTAGCTTGTACGAGCAGTACTTC.